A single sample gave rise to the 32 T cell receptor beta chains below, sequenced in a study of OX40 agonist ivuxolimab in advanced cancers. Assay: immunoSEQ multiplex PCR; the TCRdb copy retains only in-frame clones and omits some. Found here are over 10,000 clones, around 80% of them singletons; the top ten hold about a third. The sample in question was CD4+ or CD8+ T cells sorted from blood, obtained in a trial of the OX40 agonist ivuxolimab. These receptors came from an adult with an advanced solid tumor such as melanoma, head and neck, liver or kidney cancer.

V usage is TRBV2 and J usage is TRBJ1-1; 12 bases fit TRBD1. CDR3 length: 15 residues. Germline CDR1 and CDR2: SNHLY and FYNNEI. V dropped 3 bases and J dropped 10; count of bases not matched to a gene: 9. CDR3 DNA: TGTGCCAGCAGTGATCGGGACAGGGGGCGAAGAGGAGCTTTCTTT. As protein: CASSDRDRGRRGAFF.

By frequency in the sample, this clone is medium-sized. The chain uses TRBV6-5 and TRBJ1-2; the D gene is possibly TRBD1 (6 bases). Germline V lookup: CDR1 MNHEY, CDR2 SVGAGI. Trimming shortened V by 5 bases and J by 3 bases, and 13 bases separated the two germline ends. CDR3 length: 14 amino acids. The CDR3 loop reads CASSPPTGYYGYTF. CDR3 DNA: TGTGCCAGCAGTCCACCGACAGGCTACTATGGCTACACCTTC.

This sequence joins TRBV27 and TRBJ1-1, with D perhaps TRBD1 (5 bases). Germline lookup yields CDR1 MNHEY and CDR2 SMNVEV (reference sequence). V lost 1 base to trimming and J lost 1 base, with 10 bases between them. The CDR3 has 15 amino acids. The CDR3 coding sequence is TGTGCCAGCAGTTTATTTGGGGCGGGGAACACTGAAGCTTTCTTT. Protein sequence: CASSLFGAGNTEAFF.

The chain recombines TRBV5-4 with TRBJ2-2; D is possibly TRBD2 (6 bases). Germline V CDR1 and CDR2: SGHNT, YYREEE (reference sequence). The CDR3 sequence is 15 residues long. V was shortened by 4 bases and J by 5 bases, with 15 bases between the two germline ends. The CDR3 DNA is TGTGCCAGCAGCCAGGAGGGGTTTCGGACCGGGGAGCTGTTTTTT. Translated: CASSQEGFRTGELFF. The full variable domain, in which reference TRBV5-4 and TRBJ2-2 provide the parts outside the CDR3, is ETGVTQSPTHLIKTRGQQVTLRCSSQSGHNTVSWYQQALGQGPQFIFQYYREEENGRGNFPPRFSGLQFPNYSSELNVNALELDDSALYLCASSQEGFRTGELFFGEGSRLTVL.

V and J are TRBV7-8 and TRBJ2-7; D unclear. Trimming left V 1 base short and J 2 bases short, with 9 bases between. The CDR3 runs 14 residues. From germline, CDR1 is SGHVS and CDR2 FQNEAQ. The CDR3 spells CASSLDLLPYEQYF. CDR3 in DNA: TGTGCCAGCAGCTTAGATCTTCTACCCTACGAGCAGTACTTC.

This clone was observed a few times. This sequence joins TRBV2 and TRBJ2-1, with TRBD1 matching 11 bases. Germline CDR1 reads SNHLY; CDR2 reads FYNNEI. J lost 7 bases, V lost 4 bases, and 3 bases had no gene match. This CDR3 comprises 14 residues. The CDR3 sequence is CASSGTGGRNEQFF. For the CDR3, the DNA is TGTGCCAGCAGTGGGACAGGGGGCCGAAATGAGCAGTTCTTC.

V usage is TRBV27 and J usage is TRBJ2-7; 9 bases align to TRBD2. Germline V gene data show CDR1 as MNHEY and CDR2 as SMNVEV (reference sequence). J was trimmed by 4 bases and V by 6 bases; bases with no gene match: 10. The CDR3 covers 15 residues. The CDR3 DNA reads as TGTGCCAGCAGCCCCCAGGCTAGCGGGGTTTACGAGCAGTACTTC. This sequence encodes CASSPQASGVYEQYF.

The CDR3 sequence: CATSTRLAGQETQYF. The CDR3, as DNA: TGTGCCACCAGCACCAGACTAGCGGGGCAAGAGACCCAGTACTTC. This chain links TRBV15 with TRBJ2-5, with 11 bases that match TRBD2. Looked up from germline, CDR1 is LNHNV and CDR2 is YYDKDF (reference sequence). V shed 4 bases, J shed 2 bases, and the junction held 3 bases outside the gene matches. The CDR3 runs 15 residues.

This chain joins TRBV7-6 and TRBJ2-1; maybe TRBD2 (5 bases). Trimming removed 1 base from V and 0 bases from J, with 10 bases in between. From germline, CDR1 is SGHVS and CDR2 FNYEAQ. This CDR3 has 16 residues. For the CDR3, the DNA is TGTGCCAGCAGCTTAGAGAGGGCCAGCTCCTACAATGAGCAGTTCTTC. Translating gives CASSLERASSYNEQFF.

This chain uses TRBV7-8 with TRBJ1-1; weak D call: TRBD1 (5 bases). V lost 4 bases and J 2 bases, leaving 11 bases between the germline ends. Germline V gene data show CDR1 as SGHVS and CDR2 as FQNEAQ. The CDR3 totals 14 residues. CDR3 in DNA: TGTGCCAGCAGCTACCTAGACAGTAACACTGAAGCTTTCTTT. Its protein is CASSYLDSNTEAFF.

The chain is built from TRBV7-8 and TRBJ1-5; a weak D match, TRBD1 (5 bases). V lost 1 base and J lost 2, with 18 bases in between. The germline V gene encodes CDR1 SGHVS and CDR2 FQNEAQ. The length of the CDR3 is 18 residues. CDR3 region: CASSLVLSGGGGNQPQHF. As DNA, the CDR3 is TGTGCCAGCAGCTTAGTTTTATCGGGGGGAGGCGGCAATCAGCCCCAGCATTTT.

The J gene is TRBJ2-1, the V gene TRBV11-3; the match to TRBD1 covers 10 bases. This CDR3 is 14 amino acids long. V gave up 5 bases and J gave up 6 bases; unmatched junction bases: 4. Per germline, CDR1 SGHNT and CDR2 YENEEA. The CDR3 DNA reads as TGTGCCAGCAGCCCCCGGACAGGGGGCAATGAGCAGTTCTTC. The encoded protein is CASSPRTGGNEQFF.

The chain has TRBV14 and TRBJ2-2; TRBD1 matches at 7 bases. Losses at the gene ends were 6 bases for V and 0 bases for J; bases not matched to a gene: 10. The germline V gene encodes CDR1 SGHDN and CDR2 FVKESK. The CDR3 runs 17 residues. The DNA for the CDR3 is TGTGCCAGCAGGGACCAGACAGGGAGTCCGAACACCGGGGAGCTGTTTTTT. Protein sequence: CASRDQTGSPNTGELFF. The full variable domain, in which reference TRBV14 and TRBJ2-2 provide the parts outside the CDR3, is EAGVTQFPSHSVIEKGQTVTLRCDPISGHDNLYWYRRVMGKEIKFLLHFVKESKQDESGMPNNRFLAERTGGTYSTLKVQPAELEDSGVYFCASRDQTGSPNTGELFFGEGSRLTVL.

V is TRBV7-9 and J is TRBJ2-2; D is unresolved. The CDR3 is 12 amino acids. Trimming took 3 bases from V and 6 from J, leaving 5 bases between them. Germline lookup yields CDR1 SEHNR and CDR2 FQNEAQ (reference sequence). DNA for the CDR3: TGTGCCAGCAGCTTTAGGGCCGGGGAGCTGTTTTTT. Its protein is CASSFRAGELFF.

CDR3 nucleotides: TGTGCCAGCAGTTACGGGACAGGCGAGTACGAGCAGTACTTC. Protein product: CASSYGTGEYEQYF. The chain has TRBV6-5 and TRBJ2-7; the match to TRBD1 covers 8 bases. With 2 bases clipped from V and 4 bases from J, the junction kept 4 bases outside the gene matches. The CDR3 length is 14 residues. Germline CDR1 reads MNHEY; CDR2 reads SVGAGI.

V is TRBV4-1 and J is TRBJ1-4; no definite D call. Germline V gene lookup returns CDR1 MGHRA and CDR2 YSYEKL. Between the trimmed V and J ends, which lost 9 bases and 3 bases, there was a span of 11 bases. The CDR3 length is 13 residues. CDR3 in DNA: TGCGCCAGTACGGAGCAAGCTAATGAAAAACTGTTTTTT. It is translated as CASTEQANEKLFF.

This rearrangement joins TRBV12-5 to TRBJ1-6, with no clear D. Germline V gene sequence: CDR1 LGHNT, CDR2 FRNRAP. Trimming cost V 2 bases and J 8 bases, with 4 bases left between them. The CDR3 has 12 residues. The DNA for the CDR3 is TGTGCTAGTGGTTTGCCCTATTCACCCCTCCACTTT. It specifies CASGLPYSPLHF.

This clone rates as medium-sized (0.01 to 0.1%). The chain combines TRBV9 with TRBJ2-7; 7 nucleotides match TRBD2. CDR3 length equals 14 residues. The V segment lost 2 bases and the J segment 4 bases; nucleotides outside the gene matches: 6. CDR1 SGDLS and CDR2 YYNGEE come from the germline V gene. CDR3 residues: CASSVGTTEYEQYF. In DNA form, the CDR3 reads TGTGCCAGCAGCGTGGGGACTACGGAATACGAGCAGTACTTC.

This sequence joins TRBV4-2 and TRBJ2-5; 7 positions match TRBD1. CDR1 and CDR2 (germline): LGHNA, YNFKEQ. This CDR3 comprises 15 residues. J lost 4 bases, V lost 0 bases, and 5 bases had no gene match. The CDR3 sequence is CASSQDWTGGETQYF. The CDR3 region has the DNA TGTGCCAGCAGCCAAGATTGGACAGGTGGAGAGACCCAGTACTTC.

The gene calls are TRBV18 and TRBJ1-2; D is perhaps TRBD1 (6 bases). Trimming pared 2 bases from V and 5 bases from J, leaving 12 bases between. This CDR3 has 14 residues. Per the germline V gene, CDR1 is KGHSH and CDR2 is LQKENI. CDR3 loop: CASSPSGALYGYTF. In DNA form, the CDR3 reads TGTGCCAGCTCACCATCGGGGGCGCTGTATGGCTACACCTTC.

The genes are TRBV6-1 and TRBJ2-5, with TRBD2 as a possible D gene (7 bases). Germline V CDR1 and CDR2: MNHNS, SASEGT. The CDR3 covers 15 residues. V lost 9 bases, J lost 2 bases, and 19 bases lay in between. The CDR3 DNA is TGTGCCAGTTCGGGGGGCAGCGGGGAACAAGAGACCCAGTACTTC. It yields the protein CASSGGSGEQETQYF.

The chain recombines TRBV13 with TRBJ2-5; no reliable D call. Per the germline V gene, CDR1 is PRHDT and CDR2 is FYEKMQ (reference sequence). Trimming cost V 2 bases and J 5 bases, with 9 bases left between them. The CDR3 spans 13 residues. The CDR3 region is CASSLTLGETQYF. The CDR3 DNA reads TGTGCCAGCAGCTTAACCCTCGGGGAGACCCAGTACTTC.

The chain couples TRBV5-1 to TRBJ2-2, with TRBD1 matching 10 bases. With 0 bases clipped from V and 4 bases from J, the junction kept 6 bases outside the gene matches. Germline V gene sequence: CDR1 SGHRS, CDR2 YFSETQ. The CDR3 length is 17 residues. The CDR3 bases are TGCGCCAGCAGCTTGGCCAAGACAGGGGGCCTCACCGGGGAGCTGTTTTTT. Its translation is CASSLAKTGGLTGELFF.

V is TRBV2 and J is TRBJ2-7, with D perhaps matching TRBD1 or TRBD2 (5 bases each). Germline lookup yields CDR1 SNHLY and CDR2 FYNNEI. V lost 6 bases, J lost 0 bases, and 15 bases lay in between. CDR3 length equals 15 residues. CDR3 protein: CASSFAPGTSYEQYF. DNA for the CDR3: TGTGCCAGCAGCTTTGCCCCTGGGACCTCCTACGAGCAGTACTTC.

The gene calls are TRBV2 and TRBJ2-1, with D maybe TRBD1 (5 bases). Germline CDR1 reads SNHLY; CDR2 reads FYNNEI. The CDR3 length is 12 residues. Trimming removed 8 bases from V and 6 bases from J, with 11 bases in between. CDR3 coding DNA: TGTGCCAGCGCGCAGGGCCTCAATGAGCAGTTCTTC. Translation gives CASAQGLNEQFF.

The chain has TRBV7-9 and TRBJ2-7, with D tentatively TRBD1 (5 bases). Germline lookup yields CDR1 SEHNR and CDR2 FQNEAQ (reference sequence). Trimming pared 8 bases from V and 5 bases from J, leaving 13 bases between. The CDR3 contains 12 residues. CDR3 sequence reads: CASQNRWDEQYF. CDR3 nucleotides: TGTGCCAGCCAAAACAGGTGGGACGAGCAGTACTTC.

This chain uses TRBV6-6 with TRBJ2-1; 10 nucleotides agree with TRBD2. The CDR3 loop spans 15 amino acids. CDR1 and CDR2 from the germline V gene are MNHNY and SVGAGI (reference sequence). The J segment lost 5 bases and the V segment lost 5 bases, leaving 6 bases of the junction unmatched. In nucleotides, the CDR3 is TGTGCCAGCAGTCCAGCGGGAGGGCCGAACAATGAGCAGTTCTTC. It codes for CASSPAGGPNNEQFF.

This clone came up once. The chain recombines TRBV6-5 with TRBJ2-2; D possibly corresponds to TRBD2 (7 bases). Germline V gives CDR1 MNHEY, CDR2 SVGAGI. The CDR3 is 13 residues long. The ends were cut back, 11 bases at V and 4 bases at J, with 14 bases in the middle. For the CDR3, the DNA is TGTGCCGGGGGGGCAGCGGCCACCGGGGAGCTGTTTTTT. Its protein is CAGGAAATGELFF.

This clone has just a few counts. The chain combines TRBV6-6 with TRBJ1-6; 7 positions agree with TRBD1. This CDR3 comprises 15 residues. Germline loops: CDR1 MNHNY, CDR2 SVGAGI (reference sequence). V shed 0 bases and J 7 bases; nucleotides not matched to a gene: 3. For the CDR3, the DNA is TGTGCCAGCAGTTACTCCAGGGGGGACAATTCACCCCTCCACTTT. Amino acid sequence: CASSYSRGDNSPLHF.

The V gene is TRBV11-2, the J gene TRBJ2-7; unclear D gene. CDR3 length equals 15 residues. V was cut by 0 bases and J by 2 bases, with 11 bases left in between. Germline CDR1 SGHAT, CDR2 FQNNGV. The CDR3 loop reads CASSLDLGPAYEQYF. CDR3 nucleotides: TGTGCCAGCAGCTTAGATCTGGGCCCAGCCTACGAGCAGTACTTC.

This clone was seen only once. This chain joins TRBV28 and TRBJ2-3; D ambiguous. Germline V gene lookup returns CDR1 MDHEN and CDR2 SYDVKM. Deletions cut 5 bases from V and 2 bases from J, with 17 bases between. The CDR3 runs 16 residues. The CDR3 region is CASSPTLGSFTDTQYF. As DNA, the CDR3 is TGTGCCAGCAGTCCAACCCTTGGCAGCTTCACAGATACGCAGTATTTT. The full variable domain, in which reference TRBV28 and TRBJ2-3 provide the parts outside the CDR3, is DVKVTQSSRYLVKRTGEKVFLECVQDMDHENMFWYRQDPGLGLRLIYFSYDVKMKEKGDIPEGYSVSREKKERFSLILESASTNQTSMYLCASSPTLGSFTDTQYFGPGTRLTVL.

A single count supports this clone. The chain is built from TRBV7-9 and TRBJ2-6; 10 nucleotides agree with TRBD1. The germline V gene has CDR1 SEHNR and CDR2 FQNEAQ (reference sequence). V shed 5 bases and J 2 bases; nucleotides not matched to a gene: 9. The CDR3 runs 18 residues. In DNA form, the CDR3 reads TGTGCCAGCAGCGACGGACAGGGGGTCATGCCTGGGGCCAACGTCCTGACTTTC. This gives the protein CASSDGQGVMPGANVLTF.